This T cell receptor (beta chain) was recovered during a study of vaccination and CD4 T cells after COVID-19. Study as a whole: Timing of post-vaccine sample collection was a median about 72 days after dose two, with a range of 14 to 241.

Stated treatment: roughly 11-day PBMC culture with coronavirus spike peptide pools or control peptides (ViraFEST assay). Under the ViraFEST approach, antigen-specific T cells were expanded with peptide pools and TCRs subsequently sequenced. The Oncomine TCR Beta short-read assay was applied to DNA of cultured CD4+ T cells. TCRdb independently ran MiXCR on the PCR reads; one entry per CDR3 protein. The sample carries about 3,900 distinct CDR3 sequences, roughly 40% recorded once. Germline trimming cut 7 bases from V and 3 bases from J; bases unmatched to any gene: 5. The CDR3 contains 13 residues. For this clonotype: Its antigen remains unidentified.

The sample consisted of CD4+ T cells from blood, cultured in vitro. This chain links TRBV12-3 or TRBV12-4 with TRBJ1-2, with 7 positions matching TRBD1. The source is a human donor who had recovered from COVID-19. The CDR3 reads CASTPQGDYGYTF. The CDR3 DNA sequence: TGTGCCAGCACCCCGCAGGGGGACTATGGCTACACCTTC.